Listed below are T cell receptor beta chains from one sample, sequenced in a study of spatial heterogeneity in lung cancer. MiXCR, run by TCRdb on the 5' RACE reads, gives a single entry per CDR3 protein. Of 16,000 or so distinct CDR3 sequences listed, around 7% were seen once; the top ten hold roughly a fifth. The source was lung tumor tissue, collected at surgery. The receptors originated from a female donor with early-stage non-small cell lung cancer. The CDR3 runs from the conserved cysteine through the conserved F or W. Each record gives: V gene, D gene, clone size, J gene, CDR3 protein, CDR3 DNA. A D gene is named only where the DNA matches it firmly. Clone size is stated in some rows and not others, as once, few, many or a class when expanded.

V gene: TRBV5-1; D gene: .; clone size: medium-sized; J gene: TRBJ2-5; CDR3 protein: CASSSAGTTVAQYF; CDR3 DNA: TGCGCCAGCAGCTCCGCCGGGACCACGGTGGCCCAGTACTTC
V gene: TRBV27; D gene: TRBD1; clone size: many; J gene: TRBJ2-7; CDR3 protein: CASGQGEYEQYF; CDR3 DNA: TGTGCCAGCGGACAGGGGGAATACGAGCAGTACTTC
V gene: TRBV11-2; D gene: .; clone size: many; J gene: TRBJ1-2; CDR3 protein: CASSFSEAF; CDR3 DNA: TGTGCCAGCAGCTTCTCAGAAGCCTTC
V gene: TRBV6-2/TRBV6-3; D gene: .; clone size: many; J gene: TRBJ1-5; CDR3 protein: CASSYTGSNQPQHF; CDR3 DNA: TGTGCCAGCAGTTACACGGGAAGCAATCAGCCCCAGCATTTT
V gene: TRBV28; D gene: TRBD1; clone size: .; J gene: TRBJ1-5; CDR3 protein: CASSSGTGGRNQPQHF; CDR3 DNA: TGTGCCAGCAGTTCGGGGACAGGGGGCCGCAATCAGCCCCAGCATTTT
V gene: TRBV20-1; D gene: .; clone size: few; J gene: TRBJ2-1; CDR3 protein: CSARGSDGRNSNEQFF; CDR3 DNA: TGCAGTGCTAGAGGGTCGGACGGACGTAACTCGAATGAGCAGTTCTTC
V gene: TRBV7-3; D gene: .; clone size: .; J gene: TRBJ2-1; CDR3 protein: CASSPATLDNEQFF; CDR3 DNA: TGTGCCAGCAGCCCCGCCACACTAGACAATGAGCAGTTCTTC
V gene: TRBV4-2; D gene: .; clone size: many; J gene: TRBJ1-4; CDR3 protein: CASSQEGHPNEKLFF; CDR3 DNA: TGTGCCAGCAGCCAAGAAGGGCACCCAAATGAAAAACTGTTTTTT
V gene: TRBV20-1; D gene: TRBD2; clone size: few; J gene: TRBJ2-3; CDR3 protein: CSARDFRTSATDTQYF; CDR3 DNA: TGCAGTGCTAGAGATTTCCGGACTAGCGCGACAGATACGCAGTATTTT
V gene: TRBV28; D gene: .; clone size: many; J gene: TRBJ1-1; CDR3 protein: CASSLVQSNTEAFF; CDR3 DNA: TGTGCCAGCAGTTTGGTACAGTCGAACACTGAAGCTTTCTTT
V gene: TRBV10-3; D gene: TRBD1; clone size: many; J gene: TRBJ1-5; CDR3 protein: CAISGSGRGDSNQPQHF; CDR3 DNA: TGTGCCATCAGTGGTTCAGGCAGGGGGGATAGCAATCAGCCCCAGCATTTT
V gene: TRBV6-6; D gene: .; clone size: medium-sized; J gene: TRBJ2-1; CDR3 protein: CASSYDREQFF; CDR3 DNA: TGTGCCAGCAGTTACGACAGGGAGCAGTTCTTC
V gene: TRBV24-1; D gene: TRBD1; clone size: medium-sized; J gene: TRBJ1-5; CDR3 protein: CATSDTKDRATSNQPQHF; CDR3 DNA: TGTGCCACCAGTGATACGAAGGACAGGGCCACTAGCAATCAGCCCCAGCATTTT
V gene: TRBV29-1; D gene: TRBD1; clone size: medium-sized; J gene: TRBJ2-1; CDR3 protein: CSVEGPWGQDPNEQFF; CDR3 DNA: TGCAGCGTTGAAGGCCCCTGGGGACAGGACCCTAATGAGCAGTTCTTC
V gene: TRBV28; D gene: .; clone size: many; J gene: TRBJ1-1; CDR3 protein: CASVEGNTEAFF; CDR3 DNA: TGTGCTTCTGTTGAGGGGAACACTGAAGCTTTCTTT
V gene: TRBV3-1; D gene: TRBD2; clone size: .; J gene: TRBJ2-5; CDR3 protein: CASSQGGGYGQETQYF; CDR3 DNA: TGTGCCAGCAGCCAAGGGGGGGGTTACGGACAAGAGACCCAGTACTTC
V gene: TRBV5-1; D gene: .; clone size: many; J gene: TRBJ2-2; CDR3 protein: CASSLEGTPARELFF; CDR3 DNA: TGCGCCAGCAGCTTGGAAGGTACACCTGCACGGGAGCTGTTTTTT
V gene: TRBV5-1; D gene: TRBD2; clone size: .; J gene: TRBJ2-1; CDR3 protein: CASSPYSGTSGEQFF; CDR3 DNA: TGCGCCAGCAGCCCGTACTCCGGGACTAGCGGTGAGCAGTTCTTC
V gene: TRBV27; D gene: .; clone size: many; J gene: TRBJ2-4; CDR3 protein: CASSPFPLTGLAKNIQYF; CDR3 DNA: TGTGCCAGCAGTCCCTTCCCCTTGACAGGACTAGCCAAAAACATTCAGTACTTC
V gene: TRBV6-1; D gene: .; clone size: many; J gene: TRBJ1-2; CDR3 protein: CASSEANQGPKGYTF; CDR3 DNA: TGTGCCAGCAGTGAAGCGAACCAGGGGCCTAAAGGCTACACCTTC
V gene: TRBV28; D gene: TRBD2; clone size: many; J gene: TRBJ2-3; CDR3 protein: CASSLDLAGGSDTQYF; CDR3 DNA: TGTGCCAGCAGTCTAGATCTAGCGGGGGGGTCAGATACGCAGTATTTT
V gene: TRBV4-1; D gene: .; clone size: few; J gene: TRBJ1-1; CDR3 protein: CASSQGDEAFF; CDR3 DNA: TGCGCCAGCAGCCAAGGGGATGAAGCTTTCTTT